Listed below are T cell receptor beta chains from one sample, sequenced in a study of cytotoxic CD8 clonotypes in ibrutinib-treated CLL. This table comes from immunoSEQ multiplex PCR, and its TCRdb copy is limited to in-frame clones, with some not included. The sample lists 250,000 to 350,000 clones; 60% to 80% were seen once. This sample comprised PBMCs, obtained at disease progression, from a patient treated with ibrutinib. The receptor set was obtained from a human donor with chronic lymphocytic leukemia. The CDR3 runs from the conserved cysteine through the conserved F or W. D genes are given only for firm matches. Some rows have no size entry. The others give once, few or many, or a class for an expanded clone.

V	D	size	J	CDR3	DNA
TRBV11-2	NA	NA	TRBJ1-2	CASSLGAGLNYGYTF	TGTGCCAGCAGCTTAGGTGCGGGGTTGAACTATGGCTACACCTTC
TRBV7-9	TRBD2	NA	TRBJ2-1	CASSLVGSGRGEQFF	TGTGCCAGCAGCTTAGTAGGGAGCGGGAGAGGTGAGCAGTTCTTC
TRBV11-2	NA	NA	TRBJ2-2	CASSLLRDGPGELFF	TGTGCCAGCAGCTTGTTGCGGGATGGACCCGGGGAGCTGTTTTTT
TRBV5-1	NA	NA	TRBJ2-1	CASSYRDFGEQFF	TGCGCCAGCAGCTACAGGGATTTTGGTGAGCAGTTCTTC
TRBV5-6	NA	NA	TRBJ2-5	CASSLRFKREELGETQYF	TGTGCCAGCAGCTTGAGGTTCAAGAGGGAGGAACTTGGGGAGACCCAGTACTTC
TRBV18	NA	NA	TRBJ2-5	CASSLSGRNGKETQYF	TGTGCCAGCTCTCTATCTGGGAGGAACGGGAAAGAGACCCAGTACTTC
TRBV7-3	NA	NA	TRBJ2-5	CASSRTGRETQYF	TGTGCCAGCAGCCGGACCGGACGGGAGACCCAGTACTTC
TRBV18	NA	NA	TRBJ1-5	CASSPGRGQPQHF	TGTGCCAGCTCACCAGGGAGGGGTCAGCCCCAGCATTTT
TRBV30	NA	NA	TRBJ1-2	CAWSLGVRGYGYTF	TGTGCCTGGAGTCTCGGTGTTCGGGGCTATGGCTACACCTTC
TRBV9	NA	NA	TRBJ1-5	CASSVGWGGQPQHF	TGTGCCAGCAGCGTAGGGTGGGGAGGTCAGCCCCAGCATTTT
TRBV5-5	TRBD1	NA	TRBJ1-2	CASRYGTGFDGYTF	TGTGCCAGCAGATATGGGACAGGGTTCGATGGCTACACCTTC
TRBV11-2	TRBD2	NA	TRBJ2-3	CASSTSSSGGWNTQYF	TGTGCCAGCAGCACTTCCTCAAGCGGGGGGTGGAATACGCAGTATTTT
TRBV27	NA	NA	TRBJ2-3	CASSPATFLGGHDTQYF	TGTGCCAGCAGTCCCGCGACCTTCTTGGGGGGCCACGATACGCAGTATTTT
TRBV11-2	TRBD2	NA	TRBJ2-7	CASLSGGREQYF	TGTGCCAGCCTTAGCGGGGGCCGAGAGCAGTACTTC
TRBV7-3	NA	NA	TRBJ2-3	CASSLTGAADTQYF	TGTGCCAGCAGCTTAACGGGAGCGGCAGATACGCAGTATTTT
TRBV11-2	TRBD2	few	TRBJ2-5	CASTPAGGLGETQYF	TGTGCCAGCACCCCAGCGGGAGGGCTGGGGGAGACCCAGTACTTC
TRBV15	NA	NA	TRBJ2-7	CATSRDYRAPYEQYF	TGTGCCACCAGCAGAGATTATAGGGCCCCCTACGAGCAGTACTTC
TRBV10-2	NA	NA	TRBJ2-4	CASKATELPYF	TGCGCCAGCAAAGCGACAGAATTGCCGTACTTC
TRBV11-2	NA	NA	TRBJ2-5	CASSPLRLGETQYF	TGTGCCAGCAGCCCCCTCAGACTCGGAGAGACCCAGTACTTC
TRBV6-6	NA	NA	TRBJ1-1	CASSYGPDSGPEAFF	TGTGCCAGCAGTTACGGGCCGGACAGCGGCCCAGAAGCTTTCTTT
TRBV28	NA	NA	TRBJ2-7	CASSFSLSYEQYF	TGTGCCAGCAGTTTCAGCTTATCCTACGAGCAGTACTTC
TRBV27	NA	few	TRBJ2-7	CASSLTRGLREQYF	TGTGCCAGCAGTTTAACCAGGGGCCTGCGGGAGCAGTACTTC
TRBV6-1	NA	NA	TRBJ2-7	CASSRNSYEQYF	TGTGCCAGCAGCCGAAACTCCTACGAGCAGTACTTC
TRBV7-8	TRBD1	NA	TRBJ2-1	CASSSGTGGGWVEQFF	TGTGCCAGCAGCTCCGGGACAGGGGGCGGTTGGGTTGAGCAGTTCTTC
TRBV10-3	NA	NA	TRBJ2-3	CAITPDVPSSTDTQYF	TGTGCCATCACTCCGGACGTCCCTTCTAGCACAGATACGCAGTATTTT
TRBV5-4	NA	NA	TRBJ1-1	CASSLPGVMNTEAFF	TGTGCCAGCAGCCTCCCGGGGGTAATGAACACTGAAGCTTTCTTT
TRBV10-2	NA	NA	TRBJ1-1	CASSEAGLRNTEAFF	TGCGCCAGCAGTGAGGCGGGACTTAGGAATACTGAAGCTTTCTTT
TRBV5-4	NA	NA	TRBJ2-4	CASSSQGRGIGDIQYF	TGTGCCAGCAGCTCTCAGGGAAGGGGGATCGGGGACATTCAGTACTTC
TRBV6-5	NA	NA	TRBJ2-1	CASSYTGTGDEQFF	TGTGCCAGCAGTTACACCGGGACTGGGGATGAGCAGTTCTTC
TRBV5-4	TRBD2	once	TRBJ2-2	CASSGGTSGRGIAGELFF	TGTGCCAGCAGCGGGGGGACTAGCGGGAGAGGAATCGCCGGGGAGCTGTTTTTT
TRBV7-9	NA	few	TRBJ1-1	CASSLIGDTEAFF	TGTGCCAGCAGCTTAATAGGTGACACTGAAGCTTTCTTT
TRBV4-1	NA	NA	TRBJ1-5	CASRANHRVNQPQHF	TGCGCCAGCAGAGCAAACCACAGAGTCAATCAGCCCCAGCATTTT
TRBV28	NA	NA	TRBJ1-5	CASRFRSQPQHF	TGTGCCAGCAGATTTCGGTCCCAGCCCCAGCATTTT
TRBV27	TRBD2	NA	TRBJ2-3	CASSLDPWDVLAGGRTDTQYF	TGTGCCAGCAGTTTAGACCCCTGGGATGTGCTAGCGGGAGGTCGCACAGATACGCAGTATTTT
TRBV7-8	NA	NA	TRBJ2-2	CASSLLYTGELFF	TGTGCCAGCAGCTTACTTTACACCGGGGAGCTGTTTTTT
TRBV6-5	NA	NA	TRBJ1-1	CASSSSGRGTEAFF	TGTGCCAGCAGTTCCTCAGGCAGGGGCACTGAAGCTTTCTTT
TRBV5-1	NA	NA	TRBJ1-2	CASSSRPGADYGYTF	TGCGCCAGCAGCTCCCGGCCGGGGGCGGACTATGGCTACACCTTC
TRBV7-8	NA	NA	TRBJ1-2	CASSLVHSHNYGYTF	TGTGCCAGCAGCTTAGTCCACAGCCATAACTATGGCTACACCTTC
TRBV7-6	NA	NA	TRBJ2-7	CASRQAAWDEQYF	TGTGCCAGCAGGCAGGCAGCTTGGGACGAGCAGTACTTC
TRBV29-1	NA	few	TRBJ2-2	CSAEGRVGSGELFF	TGCAGCGCCGAAGGCAGGGTAGGGTCCGGGGAGCTGTTTTTT
TRBV15	TRBD1	NA	TRBJ2-2	CATSRDRGLPGELFF	TGTGCCACCAGCAGAGACAGGGGGCTGCCCGGGGAGCTGTTTTTT
TRBV7-2	NA	NA	TRBJ2-5	CASSLFGETQYF	TGTGCCAGCAGCTTATTCGGGGAGACCCAGTACTTC
TRBV27	TRBD1	NA	TRBJ2-7	CASSRRQGPGGYEQYF	TGTGCCAGCAGTCGGAGACAGGGCCCAGGGGGATACGAGCAGTACTTC
TRBV5-1	TRBD1	once	TRBJ2-2	CASSAGDRHTGELFF	TGCGCCAGCAGCGCCGGGGACAGACACACCGGGGAGCTGTTTTTT
TRBV19	NA	once	TRBJ2-1	CASSTLSVNEQFF	TGTGCCAGTAGTACCCTTAGTGTGAATGAGCAGTTCTTC
TRBV5-1	NA	NA	TRBJ1-2	CASSLGTAANYGYTF	TGCGCCAGCAGCTTGGGGACGGCTGCTAACTATGGCTACACCTTC
TRBV2	NA	NA	TRBJ2-2	CASRQENTGELFF	TGTGCCAGCAGGCAAGAGAACACCGGGGAGCTGTTTTTT
TRBV29-1	NA	NA	TRBJ2-1	CSVFRDGQFF	TGCAGCGTTTTTAGGGATGGTCAGTTCTTC
TRBV12-5	NA	NA	TRBJ2-3	CASGGGSTDTQYF	TGTGCTAGTGGCGGGGGTTCCACAGATACGCAGTATTTT
TRBV5-1	TRBD1	NA	TRBJ2-5	CASSPGTGGEETQYF	TGCGCCAGCAGCCCCGGGACAGGGGGCGAAGAGACCCAGTACTTC
TRBV27	NA	NA	TRBJ2-2	CASGPRQATNTGELFF	TGTGCCAGCGGACCGCGACAGGCCACGAACACCGGGGAGCTGTTTTTT
TRBV11-2	TRBD1	few	TRBJ1-6	CAKPDRDRGKGYNSPLHF	TGTGCTAAGCCGGACAGGGACCGGGGTAAGGGATATAATTCACCCCTCCACTTT
TRBV6-5	TRBD1	NA	TRBJ2-7	CASSSGQGGSYEQYF	TGTGCCAGCAGTTCGGGACAGGGAGGATCCTACGAGCAGTACTTC
TRBV6-5	NA	NA	TRBJ1-1	CASSTGLNTEAFF	TGTGCCAGCAGTACAGGGTTGAACACTGAAGCTTTCTTT